This T cell receptor beta chain originates from a study of cytomegalovirus exposure and HLA in healthy donors (dated by TCRdb to 2017 to 2019). About the investigation overall: An earlier analysis of about 530 of the donors reported over 250 Gb of sequence data and about 120 million unique TCR beta sequences obtained from about 179 million T cells. About 280 gigabases of sequencing data and some 85 million unique TCR sequences were included in an early release covering around 600 HLA-typed donors. Among the roughly 390 genotyped donors, around 81% belonged to the genetic ancestry cluster associated with self-reported Caucasian donors. The study was designed to test whether signatures of past pathogen exposure could be identified by cataloging public T cell receptors. The study profiled the T cell repertoires of under 700 subjects by immunosequencing and related them to cytomegalovirus serostatus. Along with the approximately 600-subject first cohort, a separate validation cohort of over a hundred different subjects was used. To predict cytomegalovirus infection status, the study brought together high-throughput TCR immunosequencing, statistical association of individual TCRs with disease status, and machine learning. To study patterns of TCR occurrence, a later analysis re-analyzed previously published TCR beta repertoires from under 750 donors and added high-resolution HLA genotyping. In the later analysis, no new phenotypic data were used to find candidate immune exposures; instead, reliance was placed on TCR beta sequences and their occurrence across donors. In an earlier analysis of roughly 600 of the donors, high-throughput TCR beta sequencing was used to judge whether each TCR beta V gene segment behaved as functional or pseudogenic. Donor age, sex, ethnicity and CMV serostatus were compiled together with the repertoire data. A later genetic analysis used genome-wide SNP genotypes for about 65% of the 666 donors, treating that subset as a discovery cohort. All discovery cohort repertoires had been generated on a single sequencing platform. HLA typing included class I and class II loci at four-digit resolution. The number of typed donors differed by locus: about 620-640 for A, B, C, DRB1 and DQB1; approximately 520 for DQA1; around 610 for DPA1; and some 430 for DPB1. About five DR-DQ haplotypes were treated as single units for association and clustering because of strong linkage in the cohort. On average, about 240,000 unique TCR beta nucleotide sequences were sequenced per donor among 300 to 500 genotyped donors of the cohort, with approximately 18% of those sequences being non-productive. What the authors observed across the whole study: According to the authors, the approach could potentially be generalized to other disease states and immunological phenotypes. Several of the top co-occurrence clusters appeared to be linked to parvovirus B19, influenza, CMV and Epstein-Barr virus, according to a later analysis. A later genetic analysis reported fewer N-insertions in productive TCRs among donors in an Asian-associated ancestry cluster than the roughly 640-donor mean. Some IMGT-functional V segments, including TRBV6-2 and TRBV6-3, could not be distinguished by the 87-base-pair reads and were therefore excluded. Because HLA typing was missing for some donors at each locus, association tests included only the typed subset. Assigning TCR associations to individual alleles was difficult when HLA alleles, especially DR and DQ, strongly co-occurred. A later analysis found that most CMV-associated TCR beta chains appeared HLA-restricted, with HLA associations seemingly driven largely by CMV exposure. In a later analysis, HLA-associated TCR beta chains were found to be more clonally expanded and to have lower generation probabilities than equally common non-associated chains. In an earlier analysis of 587 of the donors, most TCR beta V segments appeared in productive rearrangements about 87% or about 30% of the time, broadly matching IMGT annotations. Specific HLA alleles were associated with 16,951 TCR beta sequences at a false discovery rate of 0.05 in a later analysis. An association between a missense DCLRE1C variant and V-gene and J-gene trimming of TCR beta chains was found in a later genetic analysis and replicated in an independent cohort. A further reported finding was that TCR beta sequences accurately predicted the HLA-A and HLA-B alleles for most subjects in the first cohort. In vitro tests confirmed that a few of the cytomegalovirus-associated TCR beta chains recognize cytomegalovirus antigens. Across donors, most TCR sequences were observed very rarely, whereas some public TCRs were present in many individuals. A later analysis found that TCR association rates varied across HLA loci, with DRB1 alleles showing the most associated TCRs and HLA-C alleles the fewest. Immune exposure information for the cohort was limited to CMV serostatus. Only TCR beta chains were sequenced in this cohort, and the absence of alpha or paired-chain data limited detectable features. Presence/absence analyses assumed roughly uniform sequencing depth across donors, an assumption that may not hold. The study listed 150 to 200 TCR beta chains as associated with cytomegalovirus. A cluster of highly shared sequence variants was judged likely to be a technical artifact of the sequencing pipeline. Cytomegalovirus status was reported to be diagnosed by the classifier with high specificity and sensitivity in both the original and validation cohorts. Because counts were too low, about 15 rarely observed V segments, including chromosome 9 orphons, were left out of the earlier analysis of several hundred of the donors. Linkage disequilibrium might explain the correlated functional status among segregating V segments, but an unknown experimental factor could not be excluded.

Trimming leaves V shorter by 0 bases and J shorter by 8 bases, with the junction holding 12 bases beyond the gene matches. CDR1 and CDR2 were assigned from the germline V gene as ENHRY and SYGVKD. Spanning cysteine to phenylalanine, the CDR3 consists of 17 amino acids. Only the CDR3 DNA is retained, 51 bases long and in frame from the first base. The protocol used for the library was the immunoSEQ multiplex PCR assay. A mixture of 60 forward primers for TCR Vbeta segments and 13 reverse primers for TCR Jbeta segments was used in the multiplex PCR. The CDR3 region of rearranged TCR beta genes was amplified from genomic DNA by a multiplex PCR assay. On the Illumina HiSeq System, the amplified TCR beta libraries were sequenced as 87-base-pair reads. Regarding the original processing steps: In a later analysis, tens of millions of unique TCR beta chains were counted across the roughly 610 repertoires, and about 9.9 million of these chains were shared by at least two donors. A nearest-neighbor algorithm error-corrected the raw reads and collapsed the reads into unique sequences, merging closely related sequences to remove PCR and sequencing errors. To assign V, D and J gene segments, CDR3 sequences were aligned to IMGT reference sequences. For a sequence to be retained, at least a six-nucleotide match to both a V gene segment and a J gene segment was required. Rearrangements were called productive when the CDR3 lacked stop codons and stayed in frame with V and J; all others were non-productive. CDR3 was defined by IMGT convention, running from the second conserved V-encoded cysteine to the conserved J-encoded phenylalanine. The earlier analysis of 550 to 650 of the donors excluded any sequence lacking an unambiguous match to a single V gene segment. An earlier analysis of some 500 of the donors classified V segments as functional when productive rearrangements were above 56.7% and as segregating when the standard deviation between donors was above 5%. A statistical classification framework was built to diagnose cytomegalovirus status from the catalog of TCR beta chain sequences. A later analysis assigned V and J genes by comparing TCR nucleotide sequences with IMGT/GENE-DB human TR gene sequences. A later analysis assigned CDR3 sequences and most-parsimonious VDJ recombination scenarios with the TCRdist pipeline. A later analysis defined each TCR beta chain by its CDR3 amino acid sequence plus V-gene family, and excluded reads lacking a unique V-gene family. To address suspected cross-contamination and a sequencing artifact, a later analysis removed around 600 highly shared, low-generation-probability nucleotide sequences. For each public chain, a later analysis derived a clonal expansion index from normalized ranks of inferred template counts within each repertoire. Generation probabilities in a later analysis came from a VDJ recombination model fitted to out-of-frame rearrangements, and those results were checked against IGoR. A later analysis scored TCR-TCR, TCR-HLA and TCR-CMV co-occurrence with hypergeometric tests, applying a repertoire-size bias correction to TCR pairs. To estimate false discovery rates, a later analysis permuted the HLA or CMV assignments 20 times. A later analysis grouped co-occurring TCRs with DBSCAN, adding TCRdist sequence similarity when clustering within HLA-allele-positive subsets. Co-occurrence clustering excluded repertoires with fewer than 30,000 or more than 120,000 public chains, plus five with anomalous nucleotide sharing. In TCRdb, the immuneACCESS table is reduced to in-frame sequences with V and J assigned. These tables do not hold every clone; where another copy was compared, an unresolved V gene accounts for under half, and the others remain unexplained. Clone size and V and J calls were adopted from that table, with D and trimming inferred from the DNA. The sample has about 170,000 clones on record, around three quarters of them singletons. Under 2.5% of the sample lies in the top ten.

Concerning this clone itself: Its antigen has not been determined. No per-base quality is available; no much larger clone lies one base away.

The cohort comprised several hundred healthy bone marrow donors. Cohort members were all nominally healthy when sampled, although unrecorded immune exposures were likely present. The donor was CMV seropositive and belonged to the group of 250 to 300 seropositive cohort members. A peripheral blood sample was provided by each donor, and peripheral blood mononuclear cells were used for TCR beta sequencing. Genomic DNA was extracted from the blood cell samples with the Qiagen DNeasy Blood Extraction Kit. The receptor chain draws on TRBV10-3 and TRBJ2-1; 8 of the junction bases match TRBD2. This clonotype was sampled from a woman in her 30s in good health and CMV-seropositive. Material: PBMCs. The CDR3 corresponds to CAISESVGFSGNDEQFF. The bases read TGTGCCATCAGTGAGTCGGTCGGGTTTAGCGGGAACGATGAGCAGTTCTTC.